The source of this TCR beta chain is a study of blood T cell repertoires in COVID-19. The V end lost 5 bases, the J end lost 5 bases, and 12 bases lay between the germline ends. The CDR3 spans 13 residues. Per germline, CDR1 MDHEN and CDR2 SYDVKM. The repertoire was sequenced with immunoSEQ multiplex PCR; TCRdb's copy has only in-frame clones and lacks some. The sample contains some 90,000 clones, approximately 87% of which appear only once. The sample was peripheral blood. The clonotype comes from a human donor in a cohort sampled during active COVID-19. The chain has TRBV28 and TRBJ1-1; D possibly corresponds to TRBD1 (5 bases). CDR3 sequence reads: CASSLIGGTEAFF. CDR3 nucleotides: TGTGCCAGCAGTCTGATTGGGGGGACTGAAGCTTTCTTT.